The TCR beta chain described here comes from a study of human thymus T cells (dated by TCRdb to about 2020). With regard to the full study: The study described the TCR alpha and beta repertoires in under ten infant thymus samples and a few matching peripheral blood samples. The infant donors were roughly 7 to 244 days old, and the cohort included several males and two females.

A remark on this clone: No antigen is known for it. No much larger clonotype is one base removed from it; base qualities were not supplied.

Reading from cysteine to phenylalanine, the CDR3 counts 17 amino acids. Only the CDR3 portion is preserved as DNA: 51 bases, with reading frame beginning at the first base. TCRB and TCRAD loci were amplified from a standardized quantity of quality-controlled genomic DNA using the immunoSEQ multiplex PCR assay. The V(D)J region was spanned by amplicons of a length sufficient to cover the CDR3 and to identify V and J genes. Amplicon sequencing was performed on an Illumina platform through the commercial immunoSEQ service. In the source study's methods: Corrections for primer bias and sequencing errors followed previously described methods, while TCRAD and TCRB definitions were based on the IMGT database. The repertoires were analysed using immunoSEQ Analyzer 3.0 and VDJTools for basic statistics, V/J segment usage, diversity estimates, rarefaction and pairwise overlap. Diversity was estimated using the Chao1, ChaoE, Efron-Thisted, Shannon and inverse Simpson indices, and was also estimated on datasets down-sampled to the size of the smallest sample. Repertoire overlap was assessed by strict matching of CDR3 nucleotide sequence, V gene and J gene, and clustering was done by Jaccard-based multidimensional scaling. TCRdb retrieved this table from immuneACCESS and kept in-frame rearrangements only. Not all clones are present; in checked studies, unresolved V genes account for under half, and no reason is known for the remainder. V and J calls and clone size follow that table, whereas D and trimming were derived from the DNA. Counted in this sample were some 80,000 clones; roughly 97% of them appeared once. 0.031% of the sample belongs to the ten largest clones.

Thymus tissue was obtained as surgical resects removed during corrective cardiac surgery. In Finland, the donors were immunologically healthy infants who were having open corrective cardiac surgery for congenital heart defects. Thymocytes were released mechanically from tissue and stored at -70 °C as pellets of about 9.5-32 million cells. A QIAsymphony instrument was used to extract genomic DNA from the frozen cell pellets. General findings and caveats noted by the study authors: On average, approximately 800,000 unique TCRB clonotypes were obtained from thymus samples, compared with roughly 89,000 from blood samples. According to the related research, thymic TCR repertoires were highly overlapping among unrelated individuals. Biased V and J gene segment usage appeared to be present in both thymic and peripheral blood repertoires.

The sample comprised thymus tissue. The rearrangement joined TRBV21-1 to TRBJ2-4. TRBV21-1 is shown as a pseudogene. This TCR derives from a boy under two years old with a congenital heart defect but otherwise immunologically healthy. The CDR3 is CASSNLGPGTAKNIQYF. The DNA sequence is TGTGCCAGCAGCAACTTAGGTCCAGGGACAGCCAAAAACATTCAGTACTTC.